Detailed here is one TCR beta chain. The junction had 5 bases not matched to a gene; V was cut back by 1 base and J by 4 bases. The CDR3 sequence is 15 residues long. CDR1 and CDR2 from the germline V gene are MNHEY and SMNVEV (reference sequence). The sample belongs to a study of blood T cell repertoires in COVID-19. Measured with immunoSEQ multiplex PCR; TCRdb has only the in-frame clones, and not every one. The table lists over 120,000 clones, about 83% of them singletons. The V gene is TRBV27, the J gene TRBJ2-3; the match to TRBD2 covers 7 bases. The sequence derives from a woman aged 45-60 years with active or convalescent COVID-19. The sequenced sample consisted of peripheral blood. CDR3 DNA sequence: TGTGCCAGCAGTTTATTGGGGGGGACGGCAGATACGCAGTATTTT. This sequence encodes CASSLLGGTADTQYF.